Shown below are 26 T cell receptor beta chains from a single sample sequenced in a study of cytotoxic CD8 clonotypes in ibrutinib-treated CLL. Clones were read by immunoSEQ multiplex PCR, and TCRdb kept only the in-frame ones, dropping some. The table includes under 300,000 clones, roughly 70% detected once. The sample was PBMCs, taken after 24 months of ibrutinib treatment. Receptor source: a human donor with chronic lymphocytic leukemia.

The V and J genes are TRBV7-2 and TRBJ2-7, with unresolved D. Deletions cut 2 bases from V and 5 bases from J, with 13 bases between. This CDR3 spans 14 amino acids. The germline V gene has CDR1 SGHTA and CDR2 FQGNSA. Here the CDR3 DNA reads TGTGCCAGCAGCTTACGTGGGAAAAGTGACGAGCAGTACTTC. Amino acid sequence: CASSLRGKSDEQYF.

There are a few counts of this clone. The chain joins TRBV5-1 to TRBJ1-2; 8 nucleotides align to TRBD1. The J segment lost 4 bases and the V segment lost 3 bases, leaving 14 bases of the junction unmatched. CDR1 and CDR2 from the germline V gene are SGHRS and YFSETQ. CDR3 length: 17 residues. CDR3 nucleotides: TGCGCCAGCAGCTACGCCGAGGCGGGACAGGAGCCCTATGGCTACACCTTC. The encoded protein is CASSYAEAGQEPYGYTF.

This chain joins TRBV28 and TRBJ2-7, with a weak D call TRBD1 (6 bases). This CDR3 is 16 amino acids long. Looked up from germline, CDR1 is MDHEN and CDR2 is SYDVKM. Between the trimmed V and J ends, which lost 4 bases and 3 bases, there was a span of 19 bases. CDR3 DNA: TGTGCCAGCAGTTCGCACGGGACACCAGGGGACTACGAGCAGTACTTC. Its translation is CASSSHGTPGDYEQYF.

The chain recombines TRBV6-5 with TRBJ1-5; the D gene is possibly TRBD1 (5 bases). V was shortened by 6 bases and J by 2 bases, with 11 bases between the two germline ends. The CDR3 consists of 14 residues. The germline V gene encodes CDR1 MNHEY and CDR2 SVGAGI. The CDR3 nucleotides are TGTGCCAGCAGCCAGGGATGGGGCAATCAGCCCCAGCATTTT. Protein sequence: CASSQGWGNQPQHF.

This clone was seen once. The V call is TRBV6-5, the J call TRBJ2-5; D is ambiguous. V lost 8 bases and J lost 3, with 10 bases in between. Germline V gene sequence: CDR1 MNHEY, CDR2 SVGAGI. The CDR3 extends over 12 amino acids. CDR3 residues: CASRAREETQYF. DNA of the CDR3: TGTGCCAGCCGGGCTAGGGAAGAGACCCAGTACTTC.

This chain connects TRBV5-6 to TRBJ2-5; TRBD1 matches 8 bases. V was clipped by 4 bases and J by 5 bases; unmatched bases: 7. The germline V gene has CDR1 SGHDT and CDR2 YYEEEE. The CDR3 is 14 residues long. In DNA, the CDR3 is TGTGCCAGCAGCAAGGGACAGGTTAGGGAGACCCAGTACTTC. Amino acids: CASSKGQVRETQYF.

This clone has a handful of counts. J is TRBJ1-2 and V is TRBV27; tentatively, D is TRBD1 (5 bases). The ends were cut back, 5 bases at V and 4 bases at J, with 17 bases in the middle. The CDR3 contains 15 residues. Per germline, CDR1 MNHEY and CDR2 SMNVEV (reference sequence). The CDR3: CASSPTPTDTYGYTF. DNA for the CDR3: TGTGCCAGCAGTCCGACCCCGACGGACACCTATGGCTACACCTTC.

V usage is TRBV18 and J usage is TRBJ2-7; 7 bases map to TRBD1. Per the germline V gene, CDR1 is KGHSH and CDR2 is LQKENI. V gave up 5 bases and J gave up 5 bases; unmatched junction bases: 6. The CDR3 has 13 residues. CDR3 region: CASSTGVGDEQYF. The CDR3 bases are TGTGCCAGCTCAACAGGGGTCGGGGACGAGCAGTACTTC.

The rearrangement links TRBV28 to TRBJ2-2; D gene unclear. Trimming took off 3 bases at V and 6 bases at J, with 5 bases between the two ends. The CDR3 has 12 amino acids. Germline-derived CDR1 and CDR2 are MDHEN and SYDVKM. DNA of the CDR3: TGTGCCAGCAGTTTCGGACCCGGGGAGCTGTTTTTT. As protein: CASSFGPGELFF.

V usage is TRBV2 and J usage is TRBJ2-1, with D perhaps TRBD2 (6 bases). The CDR3 is 14 amino acids. V was clipped by 10 bases and J by 5 bases, with 18 bases between them. In germline, CDR1 is SNHLY, CDR2 FYNNEI. CDR3 DNA sequence: TGTGCCAACGTGCCTTCTAGCGCCCACAATGAGCAGTTCTTC. It encodes CANVPSSAHNEQFF.

This clone was recorded a few times. Here the CDR3 DNA reads TGTGCCAGCAGCCTTAATGTCCCTTTATATGGCTACACCTTC. It translates to CASSLNVPLYGYTF. The rearrangement uses TRBV6-5 and TRBJ1-2; no definite D call. The CDR3 totals 14 residues. Between the trimmed V and J ends, which lost 6 bases and 5 bases, there was a span of 16 bases. The germline V gene has CDR1 MNHEY and CDR2 SVGAGI.

The gene calls are TRBV2 and TRBJ2-7, with 8 bases fitting TRBD1. Germline CDR1 is SNHLY and CDR2 is FYNNEI. V was clipped by 6 bases and J by 7 bases; unmatched bases: 8. The CDR3 extends over 13 amino acids. The CDR3 bases are TGTGCCAGCAGCCGGACAGGGAAGGGGGAGCAGTACTTC. Its translation is CASSRTGKGEQYF.

This sequence joins TRBV9 and TRBJ2-7; 9 bases map to TRBD2. The germline CDR1 and CDR2 sequences are SGDLS and YYNGEE. This CDR3 comprises 14 residues. The trim removed 3 bases at V and 9 bases at J, leaving 10 bases unmatched. CDR3 DNA: TGTGCCAGCAGCGCGGGACTAGCCCCAGCGGGGCAGTACTTC. It specifies CASSAGLAPAGQYF.

The chain employs TRBV2 and TRBJ2-3; D unclear. The V and J ends lost 6 bases and 1 base respectively, with 11 bases between them. The germline V gene has CDR1 SNHLY and CDR2 FYNNEI. This CDR3 spans 14 amino acids. This CDR3 is CASSQVLGTDTQYF. CDR3 in DNA: TGTGCCAGCAGCCAGGTTTTGGGCACAGATACGCAGTATTTT.

This sequence joins TRBV7-6 and TRBJ2-2; maybe TRBD2 (6 bases). Germline CDR1 reads SGHVS; CDR2 reads FNYEAQ. The CDR3 length is 15 residues. The V gene lost 5 bases and the J gene lost 5 bases, with 15 bases spanning the gap. The CDR3 DNA follows: TGTGCCAGCAGCAACGGGAGTCCCCCTACCGGGGAGCTGTTTTTT. Translated: CASSNGSPPTGELFF.

This chain joins TRBV13 and TRBJ2-7; 9 bases map to TRBD2. J gave up 4 bases and V 5 bases, and 6 bases lay outside the gene matches. Germline CDR1 PRHDT, CDR2 FYEKMQ (reference sequence). The CDR3 is 14 residues long. The CDR3 coding sequence is TGTGCCAGCAGCATTAGCGGGAGAGCTTACGAGCAGTACTTC. Its protein is CASSISGRAYEQYF. Using reference TRBV13 and TRBJ2-7 for the parts outside the CDR3, the full variable domain is AAGVIQSPRHLIKEKRETATLKCYPIPRHDTVYWYQQGPGQDPQFLISFYEKMQSDKGSIPDRFSAQQFSDYHSELNMSSLELGDSALYFCASSISGRAYEQYFGPGTRLTVT.

This clone occurred once. The chain links TRBV15 to TRBJ2-7; 10 positions agree with TRBD2. From germline, CDR1 is LNHNV and CDR2 YYDKDF (reference sequence). V shed 5 bases, J shed 3 bases, and the junction held 7 bases outside the gene matches. CDR3 length: 15 amino acids. In DNA, the CDR3 is TGTGCCACCAGCCCCGGGACTAGCGTTTACTACGAGCAGTACTTC. Residues: CATSPGTSVYYEQYF.

The CDR3 sequence: CASSQPTGNTEAFF. For the CDR3, the DNA is TGCGCCAGCAGTCAACCTACAGGGAACACTGAAGCTTTCTTT. This chain connects TRBV23-1 to TRBJ1-1; perhaps TRBD1 as D (5 bases). TRBV23-1 is recorded as an ORF, its role being uncertain. The CDR3 consists of 14 residues. V lost 2 bases and J 1 base, leaving 8 bases between the germline ends.

The V and J genes are TRBV7-8 and TRBJ2-3; D remains unclear. V was trimmed by 0 bases and J by 4 bases, leaving 14 bases between them. The CDR3 covers 16 residues. CDR1 SGHVS and CDR2 FQNEAQ come from the germline V gene. The CDR3 reads CASSLAPTRPADTQYF. DNA of the CDR3: TGTGCCAGCAGCTTAGCACCCACCCGCCCCGCAGATACGCAGTATTTT. The full variable domain, in which reference TRBV7-8 and TRBJ2-3 provide the parts outside the CDR3, is GAGVSQSPRYKVAKRGQDVALRCDPISGHVSLFWYQQALGQGPEFLTYFQNEAQLDKSGLPSDRFFAERPEGSVSTLKIQRTQQEDSAVYLCASSLAPTRPADTQYFGPGTRLTVL.

The table lists this clone with a count of one. V is TRBV29-1 and J is TRBJ2-1, with 7 bases matching TRBD2. CDR3 length equals 15 residues. In germline, CDR1 is SQVTM, CDR2 ANQGSEA. V gave up 0 bases and J gave up 8 bases; unmatched junction bases: 10. CDR3 amino acids: CSVEDGRGTVDEQFF. In DNA form, the CDR3 reads TGCAGCGTTGAAGATGGGAGGGGCACAGTCGATGAGCAGTTCTTC.

This chain links TRBV7-9 with TRBJ2-7; the D gene is possibly TRBD2 (6 bases). The germline V gene encodes CDR1 SEHNR and CDR2 FQNEAQ (reference sequence). The CDR3 has 18 amino acids. V was pared by 5 bases and J by 1 base, with 24 bases between. CDR3 in amino acids: CASSPGWAIGGASYEQYF. DNA of the CDR3: TGTGCCAGCAGCCCAGGTTGGGCTATAGGAGGGGCATCCTACGAGCAGTACTTC.

CDR3 amino acids: CSVADRDRGLYEQYF. The CDR3 bases are TGCAGCGTTGCTGACCGGGACAGGGGTCTCTACGAGCAGTACTTC. The chain joins TRBV29-1 to TRBJ2-7; 10 nucleotides agree with TRBD1. After removal of 4 bases from V and 3 bases from J, the junction contained 9 bases not matched to a gene. Germline V gene sequence: CDR1 SQVTM, CDR2 ANQGSEA. This CDR3 is 15 amino acids long.

V usage is TRBV6-5 and J usage is TRBJ2-7, with D unclear. The CDR3 covers 14 residues. V lost 6 bases and J 7 bases, leaving 19 bases between the germline ends. Germline CDR1 MNHEY, CDR2 SVGAGI. CDR3: CASRPGSESGEQYF. In nucleotides, the CDR3 is TGTGCCAGCAGGCCCGGGTCCGAATCCGGGGAGCAGTACTTC.

CDR3 sequence: CASSIGLPAYEQYF. CDR3 nucleotide sequence: TGTGCCAGTAGTATAGGTCTCCCCGCCTACGAGCAGTACTTC. The chain uses TRBV19 and TRBJ2-7; D is unclear. The CDR3 runs to 14 residues. Trimming cost V 1 base and J 2 bases, with 9 bases left between them. In germline, CDR1 is LNHDA, CDR2 SQIVND (reference sequence).

Only one count was recorded for this clone. This chain connects TRBV11-2 to TRBJ2-3, with 14 bases that match TRBD2. The CDR3 is made up of 18 amino acids. The germline CDR1 and CDR2 sequences are SGHAT and FQNNGV. With 4 bases clipped from V and 4 bases from J, the junction kept 10 bases outside the gene matches. CDR3 loop: CASSSGGTSGSFSDTQYF. In DNA form, the CDR3 reads TGTGCCAGCAGCTCGGGAGGGACTAGCGGGAGCTTCTCAGATACGCAGTATTTT. Complete variable domain (other parts from reference TRBV11-2 and TRBJ2-3): EAGVAQSPRYKIIEKRQSVAFWCNPISGHATLYWYQQILGQGPKLLIQFQNNGVVDDSQLPKDRFSAERLKGVDSTLKIQPAKLEDSAVYLCASSSGGTSGSFSDTQYFGPGTRLTVL.

The rearrangement links TRBV7-2 to TRBJ2-7; 8 bases align to TRBD1. Losses at the gene ends were 0 bases for V and 0 bases for J; bases not matched to a gene: 7. Per the germline V gene, CDR1 is SGHTA and CDR2 is FQGNSA. CDR3 length: 17 residues. The CDR3 sequence is CASSLAARTGSSYEQYF. The CDR3 bases are TGTGCCAGCAGCTTAGCTGCCAGGACAGGGAGCTCCTACGAGCAGTACTTC.